Listed below are T cell receptor beta chains from one sample, sequenced in a study of cytomegalovirus exposure and HLA in healthy donors. Generated by immunoSEQ multiplex PCR, the TCRdb table keeps only in-frame clones and is missing some. The repertoire includes roughly 150,000 clones, 60% to 80% of them detected once, and roughly 0.7% sits in the top ten. Sequenced: PBMCs. The receptor source for this set is a male donor in good health and CMV-seronegative. Both conserved end residues are part of each CDR3. Fields, in order: clone size, J gene, V gene, D gene, CDR3 DNA, CDR3 protein. A D gene is named only where the DNA matches it firmly. Rows give clone size only sometimes, using once, few, many, or a class for an expanded clone.

size: NA
J: TRBJ1-6
V: TRBV6-4
D: NA
DNA: TGTGCCAGCAGTACGGACAGTAATTCACCCCTCCACTTT
CDR3: CASSTDSNSPLHF

size: NA
J: TRBJ1-1
V: TRBV2
D: NA
DNA: TGTGCCAGCACAGAGGGGGAAGGCACTGAAGCTTTCTTT
CDR3: CASTEGEGTEAFF

size: NA
J: TRBJ2-7
V: TRBV11-1
D: NA
DNA: TGTGCCAGCAGACCTCCGGGATCCTACGAGCAGTACTTC
CDR3: CASRPPGSYEQYF

size: once
J: TRBJ2-7
V: TRBV11-2
D: NA
DNA: TGTGCCAGCAACGGACGGGGTTTCACTTACGAGCAGTACTTC
CDR3: CASNGRGFTYEQYF

size: NA
J: TRBJ1-2
V: TRBV11-1
D: NA
DNA: TGTGCCAGCAGCTTTCCCGGAGGAAAAGTGGGCGGCTACACCTTC
CDR3: CASSFPGGKVGGYTF

size: NA
J: TRBJ2-1
V: TRBV6-6
D: TRBD2
DNA: TGTGCCAGCAGTTACTCGATACAGCGGGGGTTGAATGAGCAGTTCTTC
CDR3: CASSYSIQRGLNEQFF

size: NA
J: TRBJ1-6
V: TRBV5-1
D: TRBD1
DNA: TGCGCCAGCAGCGGTGGGACAGGGGTGAATTCACCCCTCCACTTT
CDR3: CASSGGTGVNSPLHF

size: NA
J: TRBJ1-6
V: TRBV10-3
D: TRBD1
DNA: TGTGCCATCAAGACCGGGACAGATAATTCACCCCTCCACTTT
CDR3: CAIKTGTDNSPLHF

size: NA
J: TRBJ2-3
V: TRBV6-5
D: TRBD2
DNA: TGTGCCAGCAGTTACGAACTAGCGGGAGGATCGAATACGCAGTATTTT
CDR3: CASSYELAGGSNTQYF

size: NA
J: TRBJ2-3
V: TRBV9
D: NA
DNA: TGTGCCAGCAGCGTAGACGGAGACCCCCCTACAGATACGCAGTATTTT
CDR3: CASSVDGDPPTDTQYF

size: NA
J: TRBJ1-3
V: TRBV13
D: TRBD1
DNA: TGTGCCAGCAGCTCCAGGACAGGAGGAAACACCATATATTTT
CDR3: CASSSRTGGNTIYF

size: NA
J: TRBJ1-3
V: TRBV5-4
D: NA
DNA: TGTGCCAGCAAGCCTCAAGGGACTTCCTCTGGAAACACCATATATTTT
CDR3: CASKPQGTSSGNTIYF

size: NA
J: TRBJ2-7
V: TRBV2
D: TRBD1
DNA: TGTGCCAGCAGCGGGACAGCCTACGAGCAGTACTTC
CDR3: CASSGTAYEQYF

size: NA
J: TRBJ2-7
V: TRBV5-1
D: TRBD1
DNA: TGCGCCAGCAGCCTCATGACAGGGAGTACGTACGAGCAGTACTTC
CDR3: CASSLMTGSTYEQYF

size: few
J: TRBJ1-5
V: TRBV7-9
D: TRBD1
DNA: TGTGCCAGCAGCCCCGGACAGGGCGGCCAGCCCCAGCATTTT
CDR3: CASSPGQGGQPQHF

size: few
J: TRBJ1-6
V: TRBV14
D: TRBD1
DNA: TGTGCCAGCAGCCAGCGGGACAGGGGTAATTCACCCCTCCACTTT
CDR3: CASSQRDRGNSPLHF

size: NA
J: TRBJ2-1
V: TRBV7-2
D: TRBD2
DNA: TGTGCCAGCAGCCCTCCGGAGCGGGGGGGCTCCTACAATGAGCAGTTCTTC
CDR3: CASSPPERGGSYNEQFF

size: NA
J: TRBJ1-1
V: TRBV7-9
D: NA
DNA: TGTGCCAGCAGCTCCCTGTTAGTCACTGAAGCTTTCTTT
CDR3: CASSSLLVTEAFF

size: once
J: TRBJ1-3
V: TRBV19
D: NA
DNA: TGTGCCAGTAGCCCCCGGTCCCGAGACACCATATATTTT
CDR3: CASSPRSRDTIYF

size: NA
J: TRBJ2-7
V: TRBV5-1
D: TRBD2
DNA: TGCGCCAGCAGCTTGGTAGTAGCGGGAACCTACGAGCAGTACTTC
CDR3: CASSLVVAGTYEQYF

size: NA
J: TRBJ1-1
V: TRBV18
D: TRBD1
DNA: TGTGCCAGCTCACGGGACAGGGGACTTACTGAAGCTTTCTTT
CDR3: CASSRDRGLTEAFF

size: few
J: TRBJ2-3
V: TRBV7-9
D: NA
DNA: TGTTCCAGCAGCTTAAGTCCGGTCCATACGCAGTATTTT
CDR3: CSSSLSPVHTQYF

size: NA
J: TRBJ1-1
V: TRBV6-6
D: TRBD1
DNA: TGTGCCAGCAGTGGCGGACAGGGGAACACTGAAGCTTTCTTT
CDR3: CASSGGQGNTEAFF

size: NA
J: TRBJ2-1
V: TRBV7-7
D: TRBD1
DNA: TGTGCCAGCAGCCTAGGGGACAGCCTCTACAATGAGCAGTTCTTC
CDR3: CASSLGDSLYNEQFF

size: NA
J: TRBJ2-7
V: TRBV7-2
D: TRBD2
DNA: TGTGCCAGCAGCACGACTAGCGGGAGAGCCGAGCAGTACTTC
CDR3: CASSTTSGRAEQYF

size: NA
J: TRBJ2-7
V: TRBV9
D: TRBD1
DNA: TGTGCCAGCAGCCAACGGGGGACAGGGAGTGTGGGGCTCCACGAGCAGTACTTC
CDR3: CASSQRGTGSVGLHEQYF

size: NA
J: TRBJ2-7
V: TRBV2
D: TRBD1
DNA: TGTGCCAGCACCCCCTCCGGGACAGGGGGAACTGGGCAGTACTTC
CDR3: CASTPSGTGGTGQYF

size: once
J: TRBJ1-1
V: TRBV18
D: NA
DNA: TGTGCCAGCTCACTAGGGGGGGTCCGGAACACTGAAGCTTTCTTT
CDR3: CASSLGGVRNTEAFF

size: few
J: TRBJ2-7
V: TRBV14
D: TRBD1
DNA: TGTGCCAGCAGCCAAGCCGGACAGGGCTCCTACGAGCAGTACTTC
CDR3: CASSQAGQGSYEQYF

size: NA
J: TRBJ1-2
V: TRBV21-1
D: NA
DNA: TGTGCCAGCACCCCCATGGACAGGGCGAACTATGGCTACACCTTC
CDR3: CASTPMDRANYGYTF

size: few
J: TRBJ1-2
V: TRBV18
D: NA
DNA: TGTGCCAGCTCACCACGAGGGGGTTACTATGGCTACACCTTC
CDR3: CASSPRGGYYGYTF

size: NA
J: TRBJ1-1
V: TRBV11-2
D: TRBD1
DNA: TGTGCCAGCAGTCTGGGACAGGGGTTTTTGGAAGCTTTCTTT
CDR3: CASSLGQGFLEAFF

size: NA
J: TRBJ1-2
V: TRBV18
D: NA
DNA: TGTGCCAGCTCACCCGCGGACGGACTTGGCTACACCTTC
CDR3: CASSPADGLGYTF

size: NA
J: TRBJ2-3
V: TRBV9
D: TRBD2
DNA: TGTGCCAGCAGCGTAGCTGGGGGACTAGCGGGGCTCGATACGCAGTATTTT
CDR3: CASSVAGGLAGLDTQYF

size: NA
J: TRBJ2-2
V: TRBV7-9
D: TRBD1
DNA: TGTTCCAGCAGCCACCGGGACAGGAACACCGGGGAGCTGTTTTTT
CDR3: CSSSHRDRNTGELFF

size: NA
J: TRBJ2-3
V: TRBV29-1
D: NA
DNA: TGCAGCGTAGCTACAGATAGCACAGATACGCAGTATTTT
CDR3: CSVATDSTDTQYF

size: NA
J: TRBJ2-2
V: TRBV6-1
D: TRBD1
DNA: TGTGCCAGCAGTGAATTAGGAGACAGGGAAGTTCGGGTCGGGGAGCTGTTTTTT
CDR3: CASSELGDREVRVGELFF

size: once
J: TRBJ1-4
V: TRBV7-9
D: NA
DNA: TGTTCCAGCAGCTTAGGCGGGGGCGGTAATGAAAAACTGTTTTTT
CDR3: CSSSLGGGGNEKLFF

size: NA
J: TRBJ1-2
V: TRBV30
D: NA
DNA: TGTGCCTGGAGCCTGACAGCGACTAACTATGGCTACACCTTC
CDR3: CAWSLTATNYGYTF

size: NA
J: TRBJ1-2
V: TRBV7-9
D: NA
DNA: TGTGCCAGCAGCGAACAGGGTGGTCCCTTCTATGGCTACACCTTC
CDR3: CASSEQGGPFYGYTF

size: NA
J: TRBJ1-6
V: TRBV27
D: NA
DNA: TGTGCCAGCAGTTGGAGTAATTCACCCCTCCACTTT
CDR3: CASSWSNSPLHF

size: NA
J: TRBJ2-3
V: TRBV5-1
D: TRBD2
DNA: TGCGCCAGCAGCCCCGGGACTAGCGGCACAGATACGCAGTATTTT
CDR3: CASSPGTSGTDTQYF

size: NA
J: TRBJ2-7
V: TRBV28
D: NA
DNA: TGTGCCAGCAGCACCTCGGCAGGCGGGTACGAGCAGTACTTC
CDR3: CASSTSAGGYEQYF

size: once
J: TRBJ1-5
V: TRBV28
D: NA
DNA: TGTGCCAGCAGCACCGAGCGGGGCAATCAGCCCCAGCATTTT
CDR3: CASSTERGNQPQHF

size: NA
J: TRBJ2-4
V: TRBV4-1
D: TRBD2
DNA: TGCGCCAGCAGCCAAGTTCTAGCGGGAACTGTCATTCAGTACTTC
CDR3: CASSQVLAGTVIQYF

size: NA
J: TRBJ2-2
V: TRBV27
D: TRBD2
DNA: TGTGCCAGCAGTTCTCGGGTAGCGGGGTACACCGGGGAGCTGTTTTTT
CDR3: CASSSRVAGYTGELFF

size: once
J: TRBJ2-3
V: TRBV15
D: TRBD2
DNA: TGTGCCACCAGCAGAGGGGAGGGGCCCCCCACAGATACGCAGTATTTT
CDR3: CATSRGEGPPTDTQYF

size: NA
J: TRBJ2-7
V: TRBV13
D: TRBD2
DNA: TGTGCCAGCAGCGCCACTAGCGGGGTGGCCTACGAGCAGTACTTC
CDR3: CASSATSGVAYEQYF

size: NA
J: TRBJ1-5
V: TRBV6-1
D: NA
DNA: TGTGCCAGCACAGACTATAGCAATCAGCCCCAGCATTTT
CDR3: CASTDYSNQPQHF

size: NA
J: TRBJ1-3
V: TRBV6-5
D: TRBD1
DNA: TGTGCCAGCAGTTCGGGACAGGGAACTGGAAACACCATATATTTT
CDR3: CASSSGQGTGNTIYF

size: NA
J: TRBJ2-1
V: TRBV11-2
D: TRBD2
DNA: TGTGCCAGCAGCCCCCAGCGGGGGGGCGGGAATGAGCAGTTCTTC
CDR3: CASSPQRGGGNEQFF

size: NA
J: TRBJ1-1
V: TRBV5-5
D: NA
DNA: TGTGCCAGCAGCGCGACAGTTAACACTGAAGCTTTCTTT
CDR3: CASSATVNTEAFF

size: NA
J: TRBJ2-7
V: TRBV7-2
D: TRBD1
DNA: TGTGCCAGCAGCATGTACCGGGACAGCACCTACGAGCAGTACTTC
CDR3: CASSMYRDSTYEQYF